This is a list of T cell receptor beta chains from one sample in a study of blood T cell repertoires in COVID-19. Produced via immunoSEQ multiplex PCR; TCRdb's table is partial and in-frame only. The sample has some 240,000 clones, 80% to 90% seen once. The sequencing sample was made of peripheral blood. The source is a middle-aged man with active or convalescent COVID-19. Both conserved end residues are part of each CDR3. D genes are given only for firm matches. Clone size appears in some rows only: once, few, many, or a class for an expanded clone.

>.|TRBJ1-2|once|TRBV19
TGTGCCAGCAGACACCCTAATGGCTACACCTTC
CASRHPNGYTF
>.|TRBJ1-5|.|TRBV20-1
TGCAGTGCTAGTACAAGTAGCAATCAGCCCCAGCATTTT
CSASTSSNQPQHF
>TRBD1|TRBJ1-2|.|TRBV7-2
TGTGCCAGCAGCTTAAAGACAGGGGGCTCGGACCGGGCCTATGGCTACACCTTC
CASSLKTGGSDRAYGYTF
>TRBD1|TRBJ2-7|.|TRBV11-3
TGTGCCAGCAGCTTAGAGGCAGGGGGCGAGCAGTACTTC
CASSLEAGGEQYF
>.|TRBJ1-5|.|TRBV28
TGTGCCAGCACCCTACTGACAGGCCCCAATCAGCCCCAGCATTTT
CASTLLTGPNQPQHF
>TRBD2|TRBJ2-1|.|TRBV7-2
TGTGCCAGCAGCTTAGAGCCGGGACTAGAGTACAATGAGCAGTTCTTC
CASSLEPGLEYNEQFF
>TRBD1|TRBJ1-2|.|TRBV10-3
TGTGCCATCAGTGAAAATACAGGGGAAGGCTACACCTTC
CAISENTGEGYTF
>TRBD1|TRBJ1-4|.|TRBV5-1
TGCGCCAGCAGCCCGTGGGGACAGACTAATGAAAAACTGTTTTTT
CASSPWGQTNEKLFF
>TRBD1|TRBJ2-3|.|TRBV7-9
TGTGCCAGCAGCTTAACAGGGGGTACTAGCACAGATACGCAGTATTTT
CASSLTGGTSTDTQYF
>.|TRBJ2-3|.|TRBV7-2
TGTGCCAGCAGCTTATGGGTGACGGAGAGCACAGATACGCAGTATTTT
CASSLWVTESTDTQYF
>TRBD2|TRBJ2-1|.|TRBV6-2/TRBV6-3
TGTGCCAGCAGTTCCGGACTAGCGGGGGGGCTGGAAAATGAGCAGTTCTTC
CASSSGLAGGLENEQFF
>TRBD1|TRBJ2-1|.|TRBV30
TGTGCCTGGAAGACGGGACAGGGAGGTTACGGGGCAGATTACAATGAGCAGTTCTTC
CAWKTGQGGYGADYNEQFF
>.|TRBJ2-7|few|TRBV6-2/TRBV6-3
TGTGCCAGCAGTGACAGCTATAACGAGCAGTACTTC
CASSDSYNEQYF
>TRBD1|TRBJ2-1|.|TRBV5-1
TGCGCCAGCAGCTCAGGGACAGGGGGCGCGTACAATGAGCAGTTCTTC
CASSSGTGGAYNEQFF
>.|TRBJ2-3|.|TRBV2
TGTGCCACCAAGGTGGTGACTAGTTCCGATACGCAGTATTTT
CATKVVTSSDTQYF
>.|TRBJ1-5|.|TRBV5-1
TGCGCCAGCAGCTTGGGGCAGAATCAGCCCCAGCATTTT
CASSLGQNQPQHF
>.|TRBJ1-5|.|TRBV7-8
TGTGCCAGCAGCTCTAGGGGCCAGATCAATCAGCCCCAGCATTTT
CASSSRGQINQPQHF
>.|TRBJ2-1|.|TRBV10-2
TGCGCCAGCACTTCCTGGGCTGAGCAGTTCTTC
CASTSWAEQFF
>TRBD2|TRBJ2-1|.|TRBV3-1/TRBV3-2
TGTGCCAGCAGCCAAGATAGCGGGAGTTCCTACAATGAGCAGTTCTTC
CASSQDSGSSYNEQFF
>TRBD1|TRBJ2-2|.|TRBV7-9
TGTGCCAGCAGCACCGACAGGGGGAGGACCGGGGAGCTGTTTTTT
CASSTDRGRTGELFF
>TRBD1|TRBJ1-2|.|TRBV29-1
TGCAGCGTTCAGGGGGCGCGTGGCTACACCTTC
CSVQGARGYTF
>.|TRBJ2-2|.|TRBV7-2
TGTGCCAGCAGCTTAGAAGACAGGTATTCGAACACCGGGGAGCTGTTTTTT
CASSLEDRYSNTGELFF
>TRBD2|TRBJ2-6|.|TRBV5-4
TGTGCCAGCAGCCATAGCGGGAGAAGGGCTGGGGCCAACGTCCTGACTTTC
CASSHSGRRAGANVLTF
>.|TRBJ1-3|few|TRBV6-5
TGTGCCAGCACCGGCGGGGGTTCTGGAAACACCATATATTTT
CASTGGGSGNTIYF
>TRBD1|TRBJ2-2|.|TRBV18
TGTGCCAGCTCACCTTTGAGACAGGGATCTTCCGGGGAGCTGTTTTTT
CASSPLRQGSSGELFF
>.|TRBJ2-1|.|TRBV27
TGTGCCAGCAGCTTTCACAATGAGCAGTTCTTC
CASSFHNEQFF
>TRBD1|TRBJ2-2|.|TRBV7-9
TGTGCCAGCAGCTTTCGGGACAGGGGGGCCGGGGAGCTGTTTTTT
CASSFRDRGAGELFF
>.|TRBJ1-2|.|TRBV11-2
TGTGCCAGCAGCTTAGACCTAGACCTCTACACCTTC
CASSLDLDLYTF
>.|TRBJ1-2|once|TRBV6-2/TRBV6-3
TGTGCCAGCAGTTACAGGACAGCCCTTAACTATGGCTACACCTTC
CASSYRTALNYGYTF
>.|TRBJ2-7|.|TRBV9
TGTGCCAGCAGCGTAGAGCCAGGCGCCTCCTACGAGCAGTACTTC
CASSVEPGASYEQYF
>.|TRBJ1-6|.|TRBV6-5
TGTGCCAGCAGTCAGATTTCCTATAATTCACCCCTCCACTTT
CASSQISYNSPLHF
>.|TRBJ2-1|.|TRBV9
TGTGCCAGCAGCGTAGGCCCGAGCTCCTACAATGAGCAGTTCTTC
CASSVGPSSYNEQFF
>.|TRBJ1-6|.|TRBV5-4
TGTGCCAGCAGCTTGGTGAGTTCGGCAGGGGTTTCACCCCTCCACTTT
CASSLVSSAGVSPLHF
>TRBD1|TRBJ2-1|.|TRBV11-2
TGTGCCAGCAGCTCCAGGGGGGACAGGAATTACAATGAGCAGTTCTTC
CASSSRGDRNYNEQFF
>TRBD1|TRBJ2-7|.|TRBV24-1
TGTGCCACCAGTCCCAATCCCCTAGGGACAGGCGACTACGAGCAGTACTTC
CATSPNPLGTGDYEQYF
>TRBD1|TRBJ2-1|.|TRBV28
TGTGCCAGCACACAGGGGTGGAACAATGAGCAGTTCTTC
CASTQGWNNEQFF
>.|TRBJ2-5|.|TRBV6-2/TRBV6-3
TGTGCCAGCAGTTCCCTCCGCAGGGCCCAAGAGACCCAGTACTTC
CASSSLRRAQETQYF
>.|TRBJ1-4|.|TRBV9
TGTGCCACCCCGGCAGGGGTTAATGAAAAACTGTTTTTT
CATPAGVNEKLFF
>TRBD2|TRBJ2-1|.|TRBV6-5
TGTGCCAGCAGTTACTCGAGGGGACTAGGAAATGAGCAGTTCTTC
CASSYSRGLGNEQFF
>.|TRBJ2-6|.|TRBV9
TGTGCCAGCAGCGGTCCATCTGGGGCCAACGTCCTGACTTTC
CASSGPSGANVLTF
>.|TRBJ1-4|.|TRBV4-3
TGCGCCAGCAGCCAAGAAAGGGGCTCTGCAACTAATGAAAAACTGTTTTTT
CASSQERGSATNEKLFF
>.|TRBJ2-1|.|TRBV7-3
TGTGCCAGCAGCCCGTATAAGAGCTCCTACAATGAGCAGTTCTTC
CASSPYKSSYNEQFF
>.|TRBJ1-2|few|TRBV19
TGTGCCAGCTATACAGGGAACTCTGGCTACACCTTC
CASYTGNSGYTF
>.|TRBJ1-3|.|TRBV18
TGTGCCAGCTCACGAACCACCTCCGGGGTCGGAGGAAACACCATATATTTT
CASSRTTSGVGGNTIYF